Presented here are 8 T cell receptor beta chains from one specimen sequenced in a study of blood T cell repertoires in COVID-19. Using immunoSEQ multiplex PCR, the repertoire was profiled, and TCRdb retains in-frame clones only, with some absent. The sample has roughly 130,000 clones; about 84% are singletons. The sequenced sample was peripheral blood. These receptors were collected from a woman aged 55-75 years with acute or convalescent COVID-19.

The V and J genes are TRBV10-1 and TRBJ1-3, with a tentative D call TRBD1 (6 bases). V was cut by 3 bases and J by 4 bases, with 19 bases left in between. The CDR3 is made up of 17 amino acids. In germline, CDR1 is WNHNN, CDR2 SYGVQD (reference sequence). CDR3 sequence (DNA): TGCGCCAGCAGTGACTCTGGGCGCAGGGGAAGAGGAAACACCATATATTTT. Translation: CASSDSGRRGRGNTIYF.

This clone was picked up a small number of times. This rearrangement joins TRBV6-6 to TRBJ1-5; D remains ambiguous. The V gene's germline CDR1 is MNHNY and CDR2 SVGAGI (reference sequence). The CDR3 loop spans 13 amino acids. Trimming left V 6 bases short and J 7 bases short, with 13 bases between. DNA for the CDR3: TGTGCCAGCAGGGTGCAGGTGGGCCAGCCCCAGCATTTT. This sequence encodes CASRVQVGQPQHF.

The rearrangement uses TRBV5-4 and TRBJ2-7, with 8 bases lining up with TRBD1. The CDR3 is 15 residues long. The germline gives CDR1 SGHNT, CDR2 YYREEE (reference sequence). The V and J ends lost 2 bases and 3 bases, in that order; junction bases with no gene match: 7. Here the CDR3 DNA reads TGTGCCAGCAGCTTTACCGGGACAGGCTACTACGAGCAGTACGTC. Translation: CASSFTGTGYYEQYV.

This clone was recorded once. V and J are TRBV7-9 and TRBJ1-3; D gene unclear. The CDR3 loop spans 19 amino acids. Germline CDR1 and CDR2: SEHNR and FQNEAQ (reference sequence). V was trimmed by 10 bases and J by 1 base, leaving 29 bases between them. The CDR3 DNA follows: TGTGCCATTTCGCTTCGGGGAGAACTGGTTGCGGGATCTGGAAACACCATATATTTT. This codes for CAISLRGELVAGSGNTIYF.

Only one count was recorded for this clone. The chain is built from TRBV4-1 and TRBJ1-4; weak D call: TRBD1 (6 bases). Germline V gives CDR1 MGHRA, CDR2 YSYEKL. This CDR3 has 16 residues. V dropped 1 base and J dropped 8 bases, with 17 bases sitting between them. The CDR3 DNA follows: TGCGCCAGCAGCCAAGGAGGGGGAGCAGGGAGAGAAAAACTGTTTTTT. Its protein is CASSQGGGAGREKLFF.

Notes on this clone: Additional DNA sequences in this sample encode the identical CDR3. The genes are TRBV30 and TRBJ1-2; D call uncertain. V was pared by 3 bases and J by 8 bases, with 10 bases between. The CDR3 covers 11 residues. From germline, CDR1 is GTSNPN and CDR2 SVGIG (reference sequence). In nucleotides, the CDR3 is TGTGCCTGGAGCCCCGGAGGGGGCTACACCTTC. Translation: CAWSPGGGYTF.

This chain connects TRBV3-1 (or the pseudogene TRBV3-2) to TRBJ1-2; TRBD1 agrees at 7 bases. V dropped 3 bases and J dropped 4; count of bases not matched to a gene: 5. Per the germline V gene, CDR1 is LGHDT and CDR2 is YNNKEL (reference sequence). This CDR3 spans 14 amino acids. The CDR3 loop reads CASSQRGQLYGYTF. CDR3 coding DNA: TGTGCCAGCAGCCAGAGGGGACAGCTCTATGGCTACACCTTC.

The CDR3 DNA follows: TGTGCCAGCAGCCTAGACAGGGCGACCTACGAGCAGTACTTC. This translates into CASSLDRATYEQYF. The chain couples TRBV5-4 to TRBJ2-7; 7 nucleotides align to TRBD1. The CDR3 length is 14 residues. Looked up from germline, CDR1 is SGHNT and CDR2 is YYREEE (reference sequence). V lost 4 bases to trimming and J lost 2 bases; unmatched junction nucleotides: 6.